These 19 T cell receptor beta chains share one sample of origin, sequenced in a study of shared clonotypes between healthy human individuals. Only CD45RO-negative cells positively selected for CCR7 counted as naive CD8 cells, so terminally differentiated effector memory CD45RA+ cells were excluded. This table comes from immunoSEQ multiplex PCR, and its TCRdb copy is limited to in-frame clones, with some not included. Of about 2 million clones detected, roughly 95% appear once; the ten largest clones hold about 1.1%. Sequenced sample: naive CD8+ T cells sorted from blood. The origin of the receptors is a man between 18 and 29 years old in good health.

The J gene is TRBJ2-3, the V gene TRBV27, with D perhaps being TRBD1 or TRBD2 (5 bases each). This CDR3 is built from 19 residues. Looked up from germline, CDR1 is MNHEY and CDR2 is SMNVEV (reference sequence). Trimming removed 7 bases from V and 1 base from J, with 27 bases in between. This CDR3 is CASTPLGPASGHRTDTQYF. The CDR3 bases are TGTGCCAGCACCCCACTAGGGCCCGCCTCGGGGCATCGCACAGATACGCAGTATTTT.

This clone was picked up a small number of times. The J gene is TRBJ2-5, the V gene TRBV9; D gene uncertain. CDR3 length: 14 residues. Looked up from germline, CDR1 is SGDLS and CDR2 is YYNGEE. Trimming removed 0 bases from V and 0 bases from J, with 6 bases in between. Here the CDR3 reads CASSVEENQETQYF. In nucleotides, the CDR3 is TGTGCCAGCAGCGTAGAAGAAAACCAAGAGACCCAGTACTTC.

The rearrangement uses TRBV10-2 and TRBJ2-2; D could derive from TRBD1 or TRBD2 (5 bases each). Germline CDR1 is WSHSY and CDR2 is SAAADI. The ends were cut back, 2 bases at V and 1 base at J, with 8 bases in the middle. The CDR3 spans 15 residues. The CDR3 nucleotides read TGCGCCAGCAGTGAGGGGGACGTGAACACCGGGGAGCTGTTTTTT. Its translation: CASSEGDVNTGELFF.

As DNA, the CDR3 is TGTGCCAGCAGTTTCCTGGGGACTGATTCACCCCTCCACTTT. The encoded protein is CASSFLGTDSPLHF. The chain couples TRBV28 to TRBJ1-6, with D maybe TRBD1 (5 bases). V gave up 3 bases and J gave up 8 bases, with 11 bases separating them. Germline V CDR1 and CDR2: MDHEN, SYDVKM. The CDR3 has 14 amino acids.

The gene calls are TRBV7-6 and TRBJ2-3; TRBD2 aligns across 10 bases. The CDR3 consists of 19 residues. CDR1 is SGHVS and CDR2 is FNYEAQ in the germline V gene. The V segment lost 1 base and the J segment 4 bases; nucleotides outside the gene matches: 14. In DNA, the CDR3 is TGTGCCAGCAGCTTAGTACCTAGCGGGAGTTCGGGTAACGCAGATACGCAGTATTTT. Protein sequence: CASSLVPSGSSGNADTQYF.

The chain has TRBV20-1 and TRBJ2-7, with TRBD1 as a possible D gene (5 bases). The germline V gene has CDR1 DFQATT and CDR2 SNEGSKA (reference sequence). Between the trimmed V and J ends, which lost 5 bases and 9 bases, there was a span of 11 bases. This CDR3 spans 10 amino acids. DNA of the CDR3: TGCAGTGCTGGGGCAATGGGGCAGTACTTC. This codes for CSAGAMGQYF.

The CDR3 region is CASWGNTEAFF. The CDR3 nucleotides are TGTGCCAGCTGGGGGAACACTGAAGCTTTCTTT. The chain has TRBV2 and TRBJ1-1, with D unresolved. The germline V gene has CDR1 SNHLY and CDR2 FYNNEI. Trimming shortened V by 8 bases and J by 1 base, and 5 bases separated the two germline ends. This CDR3 has 11 amino acids.

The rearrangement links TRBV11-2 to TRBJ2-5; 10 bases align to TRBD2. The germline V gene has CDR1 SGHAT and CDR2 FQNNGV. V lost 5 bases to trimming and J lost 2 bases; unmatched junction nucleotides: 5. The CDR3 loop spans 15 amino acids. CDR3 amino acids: CASSPLAGKQETQYF. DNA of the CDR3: TGTGCCAGCAGCCCACTAGCGGGAAAGCAAGAGACCCAGTACTTC.

CDR3 sequence: CASSLVLRGTQETQYF. The CDR3 DNA is TGTGCCAGCAGTTTAGTACTCAGGGGAACACAAGAGACCCAGTACTTC. V is TRBV28 and J is TRBJ2-5; TRBD1 is a possible D gene (6 bases). Germline V CDR1 and CDR2: MDHEN, SYDVKM. V was trimmed by 2 bases and J by 2 bases, leaving 15 bases between them. The CDR3 length is 16 residues.

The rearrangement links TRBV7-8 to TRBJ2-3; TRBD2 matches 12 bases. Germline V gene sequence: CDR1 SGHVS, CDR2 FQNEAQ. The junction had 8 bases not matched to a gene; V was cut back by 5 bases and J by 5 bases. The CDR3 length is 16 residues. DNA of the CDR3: TGTGCCAGCAGCCCCCGACTAGCGGGGGTGGAAGATACGCAGTATTTT. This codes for CASSPRLAGVEDTQYF.

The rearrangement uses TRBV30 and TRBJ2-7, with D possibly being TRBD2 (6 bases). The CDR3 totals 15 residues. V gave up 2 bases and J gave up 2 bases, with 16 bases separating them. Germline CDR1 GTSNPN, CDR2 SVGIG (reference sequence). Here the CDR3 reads CAWSSGDRLTYEQYF. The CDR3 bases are TGTGCCTGGAGTTCGGGGGACCGTTTAACCTACGAGCAGTACTTC.

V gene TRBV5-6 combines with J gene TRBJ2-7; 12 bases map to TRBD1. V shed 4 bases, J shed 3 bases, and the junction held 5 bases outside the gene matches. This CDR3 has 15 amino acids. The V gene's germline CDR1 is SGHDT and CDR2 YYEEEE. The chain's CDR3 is CASSQGTGGIYEQYF. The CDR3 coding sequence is TGTGCCAGCAGCCAAGGGACAGGGGGCATCTACGAGCAGTACTTC.

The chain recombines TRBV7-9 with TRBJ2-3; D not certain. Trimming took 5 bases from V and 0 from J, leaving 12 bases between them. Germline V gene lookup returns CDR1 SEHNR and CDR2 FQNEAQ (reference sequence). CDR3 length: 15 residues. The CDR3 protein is CASSPSTVSTDTQYF. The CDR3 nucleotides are TGTGCCAGCAGCCCCTCGACCGTGAGCACAGATACGCAGTATTTT.

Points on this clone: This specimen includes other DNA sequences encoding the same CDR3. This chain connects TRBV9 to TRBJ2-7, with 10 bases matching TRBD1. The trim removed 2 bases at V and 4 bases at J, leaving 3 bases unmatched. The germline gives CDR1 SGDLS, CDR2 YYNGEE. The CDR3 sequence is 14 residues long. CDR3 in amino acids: CASSVGTGVYEQYF. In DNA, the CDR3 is TGTGCCAGCAGCGTCGGGACAGGGGTTTACGAGCAGTACTTC.

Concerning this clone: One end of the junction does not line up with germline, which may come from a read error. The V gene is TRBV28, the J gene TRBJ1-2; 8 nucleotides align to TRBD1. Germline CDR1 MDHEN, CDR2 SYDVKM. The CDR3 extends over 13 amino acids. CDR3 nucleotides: TGTGCCAGCAGTATAGGACAGGGATATGACTACACCTTC. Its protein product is CASSIGQGYDYTF.

The CDR3 loop is CASSTPLDSVMNTEAFF. The CDR3 DNA sequence: TGTGCCAGCAGTACCCCATTAGACAGTGTCATGAACACTGAAGCTTTCTTT. The chain has TRBV28 and TRBJ1-1, with D possibly being TRBD1 (5 bases). CDR3 length: 17 amino acids. Trimming left V 5 bases short and J 0 bases short, with 19 bases between. The germline V gene has CDR1 MDHEN and CDR2 SYDVKM. The variable domain in full, with the rest retrieved from reference TRBV28 and TRBJ1-1, is DVKVTQSSRYLVKRTGEKVFLECVQDMDHENMFWYRQDPGLGLRLIYFSYDVKMKEKGDIPEGYSVSREKKERFSLILESASTNQTSMYLCASSTPLDSVMNTEAFFGQGTRLTVV.

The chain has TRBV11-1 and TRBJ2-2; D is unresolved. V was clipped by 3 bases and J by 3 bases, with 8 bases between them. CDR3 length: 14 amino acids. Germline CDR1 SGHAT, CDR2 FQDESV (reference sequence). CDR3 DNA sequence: TGTGCCAGCAGCTTGGCTTCTGACACCGGGGAGCTGTTTTTT. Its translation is CASSLASDTGELFF.

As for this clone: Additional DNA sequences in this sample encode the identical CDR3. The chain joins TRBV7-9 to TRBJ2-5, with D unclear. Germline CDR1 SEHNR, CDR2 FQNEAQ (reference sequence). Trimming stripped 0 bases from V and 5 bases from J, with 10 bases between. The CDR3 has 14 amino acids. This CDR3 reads CASSLASGQETQYF. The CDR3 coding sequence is TGTGCCAGCAGCTTAGCTTCAGGTCAGGAGACCCAGTACTTC. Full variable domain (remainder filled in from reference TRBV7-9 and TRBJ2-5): DTGVSQNPRHKITKRGQNVTFRCDPISEHNRLYWYRQTLGQGPEFLTYFQNEAQLEKSRLLSDRFSAERPKGSFSTLEIQRTEQGDSAMYLCASSLASGQETQYFGPGTRLLVL.

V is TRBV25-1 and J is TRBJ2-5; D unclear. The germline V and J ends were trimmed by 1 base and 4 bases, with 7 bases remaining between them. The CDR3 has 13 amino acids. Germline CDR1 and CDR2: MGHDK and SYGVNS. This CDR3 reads CASSEWVGETQYF. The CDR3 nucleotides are TGTGCCAGCAGTGAATGGGTCGGAGAGACCCAGTACTTC. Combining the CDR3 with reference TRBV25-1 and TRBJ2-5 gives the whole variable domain EADIYQTPRYLVIGTGKKITLECSQTMGHDKMYWYQQDPGMELHLIHYSYGVNSTEKGDLSSESTVSRIRTEHFPLTLESARPSHTSQYLCASSEWVGETQYFGPGTRLLVL.